This TCR beta chain emerged from a study of vaccination and CD4 T cells after COVID-19. CD4+ T cells that had been cultured provided DNA sequenced with the Oncomine TCR Beta short-read assay. TCRdb passed the PCR reads through MiXCR, listing each CDR3 protein once. The sample lists more than 9,500 distinct CDR3 sequences; approximately 50% were seen once. The treatment: 10-day PBMC culture with coronavirus spike peptide pools or control peptides (ViraFEST assay). Notes on this clonotype: Its target is unknown.

The germline V gene has CDR1 MDHEN and CDR2 SYDVKM. Trimming stripped 2 bases from V and 0 bases from J, with 8 bases between. This CDR3 has 14 residues. This sequence joins TRBV28 and TRBJ2-7; D unresolved. Sequencing used CD4+ T cells from blood, cultured in vitro. The receptor was isolated from a human donor who had recovered from COVID-19. The chain's CDR3 is CASSLVQSSYEQYF. For the CDR3, the DNA is TGTGCCAGCAGTTTAGTACAGAGCTCCTACGAGCAGTACTTC.